One and the same sample provided the 28 T cell receptor beta chains below, sequenced in a study of PD-1 blockade in classical Hodgkin lymphoma. Some clones are missing from TCRdb's copy, which holds only in-frame ones; the method was immunoSEQ multiplex PCR. This sample has roughly 12,000 clones, with around 74% found just once. No patient escaped relapse after autologous stem cell transplantation, and brentuximab vedotin exposure varied. The specimen comprised peripheral blood mononuclear cells (PBMCs), sampled at baseline. These receptors originate from a human donor with classical Hodgkin lymphoma.

This chain links TRBV5-5 with TRBJ1-1; the D is unclear. Trimming pared 4 bases from V and 5 bases from J, leaving 24 bases between. The CDR3 is 17 residues long. Germline lookup yields CDR1 SGHKS and CDR2 YYEKEE (reference sequence). DNA for the CDR3: TGTGCCAGCAGCCATCACCCGTCGCTCTCCCTGGAGACTGAAGCTTTCTTT. Its translation is CASSHHPSLSLETEAFF. The whole variable domain, remainder taken from reference TRBV5-5 and TRBJ1-1, is DAGVTQSPTHLIKTRGQQVTLRCSPISGHKSVSWYQQVLGQGPQFIFQYYEKEERGRGNFPDRFSARQFPNYSSELNVNALLLGDSALYLCASSHHPSLSLETEAFFGQGTRLTVV.

This clone has a single count. The J gene is TRBJ2-7, the V gene TRBV10-2; 12 bases map to TRBD2. J gave up 2 bases and V 4 bases, and 3 bases lay outside the gene matches. CDR3 length equals 15 residues. The germline V gene encodes CDR1 WSHSY and CDR2 SAAADI. Here the CDR3 DNA reads TGCGCCAGCAGTGGGCTAGCGGGGGGGCCCTACGAGCAGTACGTC. It specifies CASSGLAGGPYEQYV.

J is TRBJ2-1 and V is TRBV10-3; D might be TRBD1 (5 bases). Germline V gene data show CDR1 as ENHRY and CDR2 as SYGVKD. This CDR3 has 13 amino acids. V was clipped by 3 bases and J by 4 bases, with 7 bases between them. The CDR3 loop reads CAISDRVYNEQFF. The DNA of the CDR3 is TGTGCCATCAGTGACAGGGTTTACAATGAGCAGTTCTTC.

This sequence joins TRBV28 and TRBJ1-5; D might be TRBD1 (5 bases). Germline lookup yields CDR1 MDHEN and CDR2 SYDVKM. This CDR3 contains 14 residues. V was shortened by 1 base and J by 3 bases, with 7 bases between the two germline ends. CDR3 residues: CASSLSQVNQPQHF. CDR3 bases: TGTGCCAGCAGTTTATCACAGGTCAATCAGCCCCAGCATTTT.

This sequence joins TRBV10-3 and TRBJ2-7; D ambiguous. V lost 11 bases, J lost 7 bases, and 27 bases lay in between. Germline V gene sequence: CDR1 ENHRY, CDR2 SYGVKD. The CDR3 spans 15 residues. The DNA of the CDR3 is TGTGCCGCCTCACCGGGCCCCCGATATGGTTGGGAGCAGTACGTC. Translating gives CAASPGPRYGWEQYV.

The CDR3 DNA reads TGCAGCGTTGAAAGTCTCCAAGTGGGTGGCTACACCTTC. Translating it yields CSVESLQVGGYTF. The chain links TRBV29-1 to TRBJ1-2; D remains unclear. V lost 2 bases and J 7 bases, leaving 14 bases between the germline ends. Germline V CDR1 and CDR2: SQVTM, ANQGSEA. The CDR3 is 13 amino acids.

This clone was counted between two and nine times. V and J are TRBV2 and TRBJ2-5, with D tentatively TRBD1 (5 bases). The length of the CDR3 is 12 residues. In germline, CDR1 is SNHLY, CDR2 FYNNEI. Between the trimmed V and J ends, which lost 8 bases and 2 bases, there was a span of 9 bases. The CDR3 spells CASGARQETQYF. CDR3 coding DNA: TGTGCCAGCGGGGCCCGGCAAGAGACCCAGTACTTC.

The J gene is TRBJ2-5, the V gene TRBV5-1, with D possibly matching TRBD1 (5 bases). Germline assignment: CDR1 SGHRS and CDR2 YFSETQ. V dropped 4 bases and J dropped 5 bases, with 15 bases sitting between them. The CDR3 contains 14 residues. The CDR3 spells CASSVTDPRETQYF. The CDR3 nucleotides read TGCGCCAGCAGCGTGACAGATCCTCGGGAGACCCAGTACTTC.

This clone was seen a few times. The chain employs TRBV7-9 and TRBJ2-3; no definite D call. V was pared by 1 base and J by 6 bases, with 14 bases between. The CDR3 covers 15 residues. Germline CDR1 is SEHNR and CDR2 is FQNEAQ (reference sequence). CDR3 nucleotide sequence: TGTGCCAGCAGCTTAGAAGTCGCCTTGGAGGATACGCAGTATTTT. It yields the protein CASSLEVALEDTQYF.

The gene calls are TRBV6-1 and TRBJ2-2; TRBD2 agrees at 7 bases. V was pared by 4 bases and J by 0 bases, with 2 bases of the junction left unmatched. The CDR3 is 15 residues long. Per germline, CDR1 MNHNS and CDR2 SASEGT. CDR3 coding DNA: TGTGCCAGCAGTGGGACTAGGTCGAACACCGGGGAGCTGTTTTTT. Translated: CASSGTRSNTGELFF.

In DNA, the CDR3 is TGTGCCATCAGTGCGGGGCAGGGCCCAGATACGCAGTATTTT. Translated, it gives CAISAGQGPDTQYF. V usage is TRBV10-3 and J usage is TRBJ2-3; D might be TRBD1 or TRBD2, each matching 5 bases. The CDR3 is 14 residues long. V lost 4 bases and J lost 4, with 12 bases in between. Germline CDR1 is ENHRY and CDR2 is SYGVKD.

This chain uses TRBV11-2 with TRBJ2-1, with TRBD2 identical over 13 bases. The V gene's germline CDR1 is SGHAT and CDR2 FQNNGV. This CDR3 spans 15 amino acids. After removal of 3 bases from V and 9 bases from J, the junction contained 5 bases not matched to a gene. The CDR3: CASSFLTSGGSEQFF. CDR3 coding DNA: TGTGCCAGCAGCTTCCTGACTAGCGGGGGGAGTGAGCAGTTCTTC. The full variable domain, its missing parts supplied by reference TRBV11-2 and TRBJ2-1, is EAGVAQSPRYKIIEKRQSVAFWCNPISGHATLYWYQQILGQGPKLLIQFQNNGVVDDSQLPKDRFSAERLKGVDSTLKIQPAKLEDSAVYLCASSFLTSGGSEQFFGPGTRLTVL.

J is TRBJ1-4 and V is TRBV5-8; D uncertain. The germline V gene has CDR1 SGHTS and CDR2 YDEGEE. This CDR3 is built from 14 residues. V lost 4 bases, J lost 8 bases, and 15 bases lay in between. The CDR3 region is CASSRKSRREKLFF. In DNA, the CDR3 is TGTGCCAGCAGCCGCAAGTCCCGACGGGAAAAACTGTTTTTT.

This clone was seen just once. The chain has TRBV30 and TRBJ2-7; 11 positions match TRBD1. V shed 2 bases, J shed 6 bases, and the junction held 12 bases outside the gene matches. The CDR3 has 16 amino acids. Germline CDR1 GTSNPN, CDR2 SVGIG (reference sequence). CDR3 sequence reads: CAWSPLGTGGRSEQYF. CDR3 sequence (DNA): TGTGCCTGGAGTCCCCTAGGGACAGGGGGTCGTAGCGAGCAGTACTTC.

This clone was detected once. V and J are TRBV5-1 and TRBJ2-6; the D is unclear. The CDR3 is made up of 15 amino acids. Trimming left V 0 bases short and J 0 bases short, with 4 bases between. Per germline, CDR1 SGHRS and CDR2 YFSETQ. This CDR3 is CASSLGSSGANVLTF. CDR3 nucleotide sequence: TGCGCCAGCAGCTTGGGTAGCTCTGGGGCCAACGTCCTGACTTTC. Using reference TRBV5-1 and TRBJ2-6 for the parts outside the CDR3, the full variable domain is KAGVTQTPRYLIKTRGQQVTLSCSPISGHRSVSWYQQTPGQGLQFLFEYFSETQRNKGNFPGRFSGRQFSNSRSEMNVSTLELGDSALYLCASSLGSSGANVLTFGAGSRLTVL.

This chain uses TRBV28 with TRBJ1-2, with D unclear. The CDR3 is 12 amino acids. The germline gives CDR1 MDHEN, CDR2 SYDVKM. With 11 bases removed from V and 0 bases from J, the gap between germline ends came to 10 bases. CDR3 residues: CADWSPNYGYTF. In nucleotides, the CDR3 is TGTGCCGATTGGTCCCCTAACTATGGCTACACCTTC.

The V gene is TRBV6-6, the J gene TRBJ2-4, with D possibly being TRBD1 (5 bases). Per the germline V gene, CDR1 is MNHNY and CDR2 is SVGAGI (reference sequence). V was trimmed by 7 bases and J by 2 bases, leaving 9 bases between them. This CDR3 contains 13 residues. This CDR3 reads CASTQGTKNIQYF. For the CDR3, the DNA is TGTGCCAGCACCCAGGGAACCAAAAACATTCAGTACTTC.

The rearrangement joins TRBV5-4 to TRBJ2-7, with TRBD2 matching over 8 bases. Trimming at V came to 2 bases and at J to 3 bases, leaving 7 bases not matched to a gene. The germline V gene encodes CDR1 SGHNT and CDR2 YYREEE (reference sequence). The CDR3 is made up of 15 amino acids. DNA of the CDR3: TGTGCCAGCAGCTTAACGGGGGGGACCCACTACGAGCAGTACTTC. Translated, it gives CASSLTGGTHYEQYF.

The chain couples TRBV4-3 to TRBJ2-7; no clear D gene. The V and J ends lost 0 bases and 1 base respectively, with 13 bases between them. The CDR3 covers 16 residues. Germline CDR1 reads LGHNA; CDR2 reads YSLEER. Here the CDR3 DNA reads TGCGCCAGCAGCCAAGAACTGCATATAACATCCTACGAGCAGTACTTC. Encoded protein: CASSQELHITSYEQYF.

The chain recombines TRBV5-1 with TRBJ1-1; 9 bases are a match to TRBD1. Germline V CDR1 and CDR2: SGHRS, YFSETQ. The CDR3 is 15 residues long. V was pared by 4 bases and J by 6 bases, with 10 bases of the junction left unmatched. CDR3 DNA sequence: TGCGCCAGCAGCCCCCATCGACAGGGGGTAGCTGAAGCTTTCTTT. Its protein product is CASSPHRQGVAEAFF.

This rearrangement joins TRBV28 to TRBJ1-2, with D maybe TRBD1 (5 bases). Germline V gene lookup returns CDR1 MDHEN and CDR2 SYDVKM. The CDR3 runs 16 residues. Trimming stripped 4 bases from V and 4 bases from J, with 19 bases between. This chain's CDR3 is CASSSARTDIRYGYTF. CDR3 bases: TGTGCCAGCAGTTCAGCCCGGACGGACATCCGCTATGGCTACACCTTC.

The chain recombines TRBV21-1 with TRBJ2-3; the table's D gene call, TRBD2, was not cross checked with the DNA. TRBV21-1 is labeled a pseudogene. The CDR3 loop spans 12 amino acids. CDR3 DNA: TGTGCCAGCAGGAACGGCGGAGATACGCAGTATTTT. It translates to CASRNGGDTQYF.

This clone is classed as medium-sized (0.01 to 0.1%). The V and J genes are TRBV11-2 and TRBJ1-5; unclear D gene. The V gene lost 2 bases and the J gene lost 5 bases, with 7 bases spanning the gap. This CDR3 contains 13 residues. Germline lookup yields CDR1 SGHAT and CDR2 FQNNGV. CDR3 nucleotides: TGTGCCAGCAGCTTAAGGGCCGATCAGCCCCAGCATTTT. Amino acids: CASSLRADQPQHF. The full variable domain, rest sourced from reference TRBV11-2 and TRBJ1-5, is EAGVAQSPRYKIIEKRQSVAFWCNPISGHATLYWYQQILGQGPKLLIQFQNNGVVDDSQLPKDRFSAERLKGVDSTLKIQPAKLEDSAVYLCASSLRADQPQHFGDGTRLSIL.

This chain connects TRBV2 to TRBJ1-1; TRBD1 might be the D (6 bases). V lost 11 bases to trimming and J lost 4 bases, with 23 bases between them. CDR1 and CDR2 (germline): SNHLY, FYNNEI. There are 15 residues in the CDR3. CDR3 DNA: TGTGCCGGGTCGCCGGGGGACACAATGGTCACTGAAGCTTTCTTT. This encodes CAGSPGDTMVTEAFF. The whole variable domain, remainder taken from reference TRBV2 and TRBJ1-1, is EPEVTQTPSHQVTQMGQEVILRCVPISNHLYFYWYRQILGQKVEFLVSFYNNEISEKSEIFDDQFSVERPDGSNFTLKIRSTKLEDSAMYFCAGSPGDTMVTEAFFGQGTRLTVV.

This sequence joins TRBV18 and TRBJ2-3, with D perhaps TRBD1 or TRBD2 (7 bases each). The V end lost 4 bases, the J end lost 0 bases, and 17 bases lay between the germline ends. Germline-derived CDR1 and CDR2 are KGHSH and LQKENI. This CDR3 is built from 17 residues. The CDR3 spells CASSRTRQGGSTDTQYF. The CDR3 region has the DNA TGTGCCAGCTCACGAACCCGACAGGGAGGGAGCACAGATACGCAGTATTTT.

This clone was seen only a few times. This rearrangement joins TRBV11-2 to TRBJ2-3, with no clear D. V shed 8 bases and J shed 3 bases, with 9 bases lying between them. The germline V gene has CDR1 SGHAT and CDR2 FQNNGV. The CDR3 totals 12 residues. The CDR3 sequence is CASEEATDTQYF. CDR3 DNA sequence: TGTGCCAGCGAGGAAGCGACAGATACGCAGTATTTT.

The CDR3 protein is CALGGFYQPQHF. CDR3 sequence (DNA): TGTGCCCTGGGGGGGTTTTATCAGCCCCAGCATTTT. The V gene is TRBV12-2, the J gene TRBJ1-5. TRBV12-2 is classified as a pseudogene. The length of the CDR3 is 12 residues.

This chain connects TRBV15 to TRBJ2-7, with D uncertain. The CDR3 is 13 amino acids. Germline values: CDR1 LNHNV, CDR2 YYDKDF (reference sequence). V lost 1 base, J lost 1 base, and 5 bases lay in between. Here the CDR3 DNA reads TGTGCCACCAGCAGAGGACGGTCCTACGAGCAGTACGTC. Its translation: CATSRGRSYEQYV.